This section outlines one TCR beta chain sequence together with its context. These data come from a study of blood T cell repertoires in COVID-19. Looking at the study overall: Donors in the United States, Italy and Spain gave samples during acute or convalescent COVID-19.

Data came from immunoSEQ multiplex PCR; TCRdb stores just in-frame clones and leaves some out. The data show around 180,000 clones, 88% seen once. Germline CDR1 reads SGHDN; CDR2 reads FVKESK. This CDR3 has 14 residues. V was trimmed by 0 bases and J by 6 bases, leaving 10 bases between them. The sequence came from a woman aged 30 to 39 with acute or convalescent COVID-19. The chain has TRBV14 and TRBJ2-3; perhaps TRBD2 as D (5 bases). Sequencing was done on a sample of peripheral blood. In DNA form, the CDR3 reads TGTGCCAGCAGCCAAGAGAGGGCCATGGATACGCAGTATTTT. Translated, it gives CASSQERAMDTQYF.